This TCR beta chain was captured in a study of T cells in Graves' hyperthyroidism and ophthalmopathy. Lactation, pregnancy, other autoimmune disease or uncontrolled infection led to exclusion of patients. Clinical symptoms, serum thyroxine, TRAb, thyroid ultrasound and orbital computed tomography informed diagnoses. RNA transcripts were the template for amplifying TCR beta CDR3 regions. First-round RT-PCR targeting the TCR CDR3 was performed with the HTBI primer set. TCRdb re-called the multiplex PCR reads with MiXCR, one entry per CDR3 protein. The table lists 490,000 or so distinct CDR3 sequences, 46% of them singletons, with about two fifths in the top ten. Trimming pared 2 bases from V and 4 bases from J, leaving 11 bases between. The CDR3 runs 13 residues. Germline CDR1 is SQVTM and CDR2 is ANQGSEA. About this clonotype: Its antigen is unknown.

The study, taken as a whole, reports: Patients with ophthalmopathy were separated from those with stable hyperthyroidism by a 13 V-J model. In blood, most of the thyroid clonotypes expanded above 0.001 were also present.

The clonotype was recovered from an adult woman with Graves' disease, either hyperthyroidism or ophthalmopathy (not recorded which). This chain links TRBV29-1 with TRBJ1-1, with D maybe TRBD1 (5 bases). Sequencing input: peripheral blood or thyroid tissue (not recorded which). CDR3 sequence (DNA): TGCAGCGTTGAAAGGGAAAGGGGCACTGAAGCTTTCTTT. Translation gives CSVERERGTEAFF.